This T cell receptor (beta chain) came from a study of tumor-infiltrating lymphocytes in primary liver carcinoma. Study context: The study obtained roughly 3.5 to 7.13 million productive TCRbeta reads per sample, similar across tissue types.

For blood RNA, unsorted whole blood served as the source, and germline DNA was extracted too. The template, about 540 ng total RNA, yielded TCR beta cDNA made with a constant-region primer. Generation of the TCR beta libraries relied on three nested multiplex PCR rounds using slightly modified ARM-PCR. Running around 10 cycles apiece, the first two PCR rounds relied on TRBV1-TRBV30 forward primers together with a C-beta reverse primer. MiXCR, run by TCRdb on the multiplex PCR reads, gives a single entry per CDR3 protein. The sample has approximately 330,000 distinct CDR3 sequences, approximately 65% seen once. This CDR3 spans 14 amino acids. Germline trimming cut 7 bases from V and 2 bases from J; bases unmatched to any gene: 5. Germline V lookup: CDR1 MNHEY, CDR2 SVGEGT. Concerning this clonotype itself: This could be a read error, since a much larger clone is one nucleotide away.

The sequenced sample was peripheral blood. The TCR sequence derives from a man in his forties with primary liver carcinoma and hepatitis B virus infection. The gene calls are TRBV6-2 or TRBV6-3 and TRBJ1-2, with TRBD1 matching 9 bases. This CDR3 reads CASMGTGSNYGYTF. The CDR3 DNA is TGTGCCAGCATGGGGACAGGGTCGAACTATGGCTACACCTTC.